This TCR beta chain is from a study of blood T cell repertoires in COVID-19 (dated by TCRdb to the early 2020s). For context, the study as a whole: Samples from collaborators originated in the United States, Italy and Spain and spanned both the acute and convalescent phases of COVID-19. The repertoires were released in a freely available public database meant as a resource for research on the immune response to SARS-CoV-2. The sample metadata nearly always contained a de-identified subject ID, COVID-19 status, age in years and sex. The samples were drawn from two sources: the first 160 participants of the ongoing ImmuneRACE study, and fewer than 1,500 subjects contributed by 6 global collaborators. Where available, HLA class I and class II types were taken from metadata supplied by the sample provider and were not determined by assay-based typing. Subjects who had been exposed to COVID-19, were actively infected with it, or had recovered from it provided the deeply sampled blood TCRbeta repertoires that made up the dataset. The material from the prospective study consisted of cDNA or gDNA derived from T cells, B-cell-depleted T cells, or PBMCs.

A second Seattle source provided samples from volunteer blood donors who had recovered from COVID-19. Each collaborating institution followed its own protocols to collect whole blood in K2EDTA tubes. For TCRbeta analysis, collaborators shipped samples in one of three forms: frozen whole blood, isolated PBMCs, or DNA extracted from either of those sample types. Note on this clone: Its antigen has not been determined. No base quality information exists; no much larger clone differs at one position.

The junction carries 13 bases between V and J, which are trimmed by 2 bases and 9 bases respectively. The germline V gene gives CDR1 as SGHDN and CDR2 as FVKESK. There are 13 amino acids in the CDR3, from cysteine to phenylalanine inclusive. CDR3 DNA only is kept here, 39 bases in frame from base 1. TCRbeta CDR3 regions were amplified from genomic DNA using the immunoSEQ Assay, a bias-controlled multiplex PCR. The paper's data handling went like this. The number of nucleated cells in each sample was estimated from the amplification of reference gene primers within the assay. To quantify the absolute abundance of each unique TCRbeta CDR3 rearrangement, sequence reads were collapsed and filtered. For each sample, productive Simpson clonality was calculated by taking the square root of Simpson's diversity index across productive rearrangements. TCRdb carries this immuneACCESS record with in-frame sequences only. Its versions omit some clonotypes, under half of them owing to an unresolved V gene in the studies checked, with the rest unexplained. V and J calls and clone size are copied from that table; D and trimming were computed from the DNA. The sample table lists fewer than 300,000 clones, more than 75% of them with a count of one. The ten largest clones capture 0.9% to 1% of the sample.

Study-wide findings and limitations: The quantity of clinical and demographic metadata differed by source and by participant and was supplied without curation.

The sequence was collected from a woman aged 40 to 50 who had recovered from COVID-19. Here the chain combines TRBV14 and TRBJ2-5; the D segment could be TRBD2, given 6 matching bases. The specimen was peripheral blood. CDR3 reads: CASSQTGSGAQYF. The bases are TGTGCCAGCAGCCAAACTGGGTCGGGGGCCCAGTACTTC.